The 28 T cell receptor beta chains in this list originate from one sample, sequenced in a study of blood T cell repertoires in COVID-19. Generated by immunoSEQ multiplex PCR, the TCRdb table keeps only in-frame clones and is missing some. In the table there are approximately 220,000 clones, 86% of which are singletons. The sequenced sample consisted of PBMCs or T cells enriched from blood (not recorded which). Source of these receptors: a middle-aged woman with acute COVID-19.

This chain joins TRBV7-3 and TRBJ1-6; D gene uncertain. Deletions cut 6 bases from V and 5 bases from J, with 5 bases between. The germline V gene encodes CDR1 SGHTA and CDR2 FQGTGA. The CDR3 sequence is 12 residues long. CDR3 residues: CASSSDNSPLHF. The CDR3 bases are TGTGCCAGCAGTTCAGATAATTCACCCCTCCACTTT.

A single count supports this clone. This chain joins TRBV29-1 and TRBJ1-3; 12 positions match TRBD1. V dropped 7 bases and J dropped 4; count of bases not matched to a gene: 8. The CDR3 extends over 15 amino acids. From germline, CDR1 is SQVTM and CDR2 ANQGSEA. CDR3 nucleotide sequence: TGCAGCGCCCGGGGGGACAGGGGGCCAGGAAACACCATATATTTT. Residues: CSARGDRGPGNTIYF.

A few counts support this clone. CDR3 amino acids: CASSRTETGTTNEKLFF. As DNA, the CDR3 is TGTGCCAGTAGCAGAACCGAGACAGGGACTACTAATGAAAAACTGTTTTTT. This chain connects TRBV19 to TRBJ1-4, with 7 bases lining up with TRBD1. Germline loops: CDR1 LNHDA, CDR2 SQIVND (reference sequence). The CDR3 extends over 17 amino acids. V gave up 6 bases and J gave up 2 bases; unmatched junction bases: 12.

CDR3 bases: TGCGCCAGCAGCCAAGATCTCTCCGGACAGGGAAACTATGGCTACACCTTC. Translated, it gives CASSQDLSGQGNYGYTF. The chain links TRBV4-1 to TRBJ1-2; TRBD1 matches 8 bases. Per the germline V gene, CDR1 is MGHRA and CDR2 is YSYEKL. This CDR3 region has 17 residues. J was trimmed by 2 bases and V by 0 bases; bases with no gene match: 8.

The chain joins TRBV10-1 to TRBJ2-2; TRBD1 aligns across 8 bases. CDR3 length equals 16 residues. CDR1 and CDR2 (germline): WNHNN, SYGVQD (reference sequence). After removal of 5 bases from V and 3 bases from J, the junction contained 8 bases not matched to a gene. CDR3 protein: CASSPQGAGYTGELFF. In DNA, the CDR3 is TGCGCCAGCAGTCCTCAGGGGGCCGGTTACACCGGGGAGCTGTTTTTT.

This clone was seen just once. The genes are TRBV7-9 and TRBJ1-6, with D unclear. The CDR3 covers 16 residues. The ends were cut back, 5 bases at V and 6 bases at J, with 17 bases in the middle. Germline-derived CDR1 and CDR2 are SEHNR and FQNEAQ (reference sequence). CDR3 loop: CASSPTSVRANSPLHF. The DNA of the CDR3 is TGTGCCAGCAGCCCGACGTCGGTGAGGGCTAATTCACCCCTCCACTTT.

This chain connects TRBV27 to TRBJ2-7; 7 bases agree with TRBD1. The J segment lost 3 bases and the V segment lost 4 bases, leaving 3 bases of the junction unmatched. This CDR3 has 13 amino acids. Looked up from germline, CDR1 is MNHEY and CDR2 is SMNVEV (reference sequence). The CDR3 sequence: CASSWYRGYEQYV. The CDR3 region has the DNA TGTGCCAGCAGTTGGTACAGGGGCTACGAGCAGTACGTC.

This chain links TRBV11-2 with TRBJ1-4; 12 positions agree with TRBD1. CDR1 and CDR2 (germline): SGHAT, FQNNGV. The CDR3 covers 15 residues. The junction had 5 bases not matched to a gene; V was cut back by 4 bases and J by 8 bases. CDR3 region: CASSSPGTGGEKLFF. The CDR3 bases are TGTGCCAGCAGCTCGCCCGGGACAGGGGGCGAAAAACTGTTTTTT. The complete variable domain, with remaining parts taken from reference TRBV11-2 and TRBJ1-4, reads EAGVAQSPRYKIIEKRQSVAFWCNPISGHATLYWYQQILGQGPKLLIQFQNNGVVDDSQLPKDRFSAERLKGVDSTLKIQPAKLEDSAVYLCASSSPGTGGEKLFFGSGTQLSVL.

This clone was recorded only once. In DNA form, the CDR3 reads TGTGCCAGCAGCCCGGGACTCTTTGCCTACGAGCAGTACGTC. It translates to CASSPGLFAYEQYV. The genes are TRBV7-8 and TRBJ2-7, with a possible D match to TRBD2 (6 bases). The CDR3 sequence is 14 residues long. V lost 5 bases and J 2 bases, leaving 13 bases between the germline ends. CDR1 SGHVS and CDR2 FQNEAQ come from the germline V gene.

The chain uses TRBV12-3 or TRBV12-4 and TRBJ1-1; D is perhaps TRBD1 (5 bases). The CDR3 is made up of 12 amino acids. V was cut by 3 bases and J by 8 bases, with 10 bases left in between. For the CDR3, the DNA is TGTGCCAGCAGTTTTTCCCAGGGAGAAGCTTTCTTT. Amino acids: CASSFSQGEAFF.

This clone has only one observation. The chain carries TRBV3-1 (or the pseudogene TRBV3-2) and TRBJ2-3; 11 nucleotides agree with TRBD2. Germline values: CDR1 LGHDT, CDR2 YNNKEL (reference sequence). This CDR3 is 16 amino acids long. The J segment lost 1 base and the V segment lost 4 bases, leaving 4 bases of the junction unmatched. The CDR3 loop reads CASSPVAGGRTDTQYF. The CDR3 DNA reads TGTGCCAGCAGCCCAGTAGCGGGGGGGCGCACAGATACGCAGTATTTT.

The genes are TRBV28 and TRBJ1-1; unclear D gene. CDR3 length: 13 amino acids. Trimming cost V 2 bases and J 3 bases, with 7 bases left between them. CDR1 is MDHEN, CDR2 SYDVKM, per germline. CDR3 DNA: TGTGCCAGCAGTTTACGAGAATACACTGAAGCTTTCTTT. It translates to CASSLREYTEAFF.

The chain employs TRBV19 and TRBJ1-1; 8 bases agree with TRBD1. The CDR3 is 16 amino acids. V was clipped by 5 bases and J by 2 bases; unmatched bases: 10. Germline V gene lookup returns CDR1 LNHDA and CDR2 SQIVND (reference sequence). In nucleotides, the CDR3 is TGTGCCAGTAGTTTAAGGACAGGGTGGGAAAACACTGAAGCTTTCTTT. Its protein product is CASSLRTGWENTEAFF.

The V gene is TRBV10-2, the J gene TRBJ1-5; TRBD1 might be the D (5 bases). CDR3 size: 15 residues. CDR1 is WSHSY, CDR2 SAAADI, per germline. Trimming cost V 6 bases and J 3 bases, with 15 bases left between them. DNA for the CDR3: TGCGCCAGCAGCGTCGACAGTGGTGACAATCAGCCCCAGCATTTT. Translating gives CASSVDSGDNQPQHF.

This clone was seen a few times. As DNA, the CDR3 is TGTGCCAGTGACCCCGGCGGGGGCGTTTACAATGAGCAGTTCTTC. Amino acid sequence: CASDPGGGVYNEQFF. This rearrangement joins TRBV6-4 to TRBJ2-1; D is possibly TRBD2 (7 bases). CDR1 and CDR2 (germline): MRHNA, SNTAGT. This CDR3 is 15 amino acids long. Trimming removed 9 bases at V and 4 bases at J, with 19 bases between.

The chain uses TRBV16 and TRBJ1-1; 8 bases are shared with TRBD1. There are 14 residues in the CDR3. V dropped 4 bases and J dropped 5; count of bases not matched to a gene: 6. Germline-derived CDR1 and CDR2 are KGHSY and FQNENV. CDR3 sequence: CASSLHRGTTEAFF. In DNA form, the CDR3 reads TGTGCCAGCAGCCTTCACAGGGGGACGACTGAAGCTTTCTTT. Filled out from reference TRBV16 and TRBJ1-1, the complete variable domain reads GEEVAQTPKHLVRGEGQKAKLYCAPIKGHSYVFWYQQVLKNEFKFLISFQNENVFDETGMPKERFSAKCLPNSPCSLEIQATKLEDSAVYFCASSLHRGTTEAFFGQGTRLTVV.

The V call is TRBV2, the J call TRBJ1-5; 8 positions match TRBD1. Germline trimming cut 8 bases from V and 1 base from J; bases unmatched to any gene: 4. The CDR3 has 14 amino acids. CDR1 is SNHLY, CDR2 FYNNEI, per germline. The CDR3 nucleotides are TGTGCCAGCCGAGGACAGGGAAGCAATCAGCCCCAGCATTTT. It codes for CASRGQGSNQPQHF.

The rearrangement joins TRBV19 to TRBJ2-5; 10 positions match TRBD2. The CDR3 length is 14 residues. V dropped 8 bases and J dropped 4; count of bases not matched to a gene: 7. In germline, CDR1 is LNHDA, CDR2 SQIVND (reference sequence). The chain's CDR3 is CASRSGGAGETQYF. CDR3 nucleotide sequence: TGTGCCAGTCGAAGCGGGGGGGCGGGAGAGACCCAGTACTTC.

This rearrangement joins TRBV6-1 to TRBJ2-3; D is unresolved. The CDR3 runs 16 residues. The V gene lost 1 base and the J gene lost 4 bases, with 15 bases spanning the gap. Germline CDR1 is MNHNS and CDR2 is SASEGT. The CDR3 DNA reads as TGTGCCAGCAGTGAAGTACTGAGGCGGATGGCAGATACGCAGTATTTT. It codes for CASSEVLRRMADTQYF.

The chain uses TRBV6-1 and TRBJ2-7; maybe TRBD1 (5 bases). This CDR3 contains 13 residues. Between the trimmed V and J ends, which lost 2 bases and 4 bases, there was a span of 9 bases. Per germline, CDR1 MNHNS and CDR2 SASEGT. CDR3: CASSERDRYEQYV. The CDR3 nucleotides are TGTGCCAGCAGTGAAAGAGACAGATACGAGCAGTACGTC.

This chain uses TRBV5-5 with TRBJ2-7, with 9 nucleotides matching TRBD1. Per germline, CDR1 SGHKS and CDR2 YYEKEE (reference sequence). The CDR3 runs to 17 residues. V lost 3 bases, J lost 7 bases, and 17 bases stayed unmatched. The CDR3 bases are TGTGCCAGCAGCTCGCTCCCATCCGGGACAGGGTTGGAGGAGCAGTACTTC. It encodes CASSSLPSGTGLEEQYF.

The V call is TRBV7-8, the J call TRBJ2-7; 9 nucleotides match TRBD1. Germline CDR1 is SGHVS and CDR2 is FQNEAQ. Losses at the gene ends were 4 bases for V and 2 bases for J; bases not matched to a gene: 6. The CDR3 totals 15 residues. The CDR3 sequence is CASSSRTGAPYEQYF. The CDR3 coding sequence is TGTGCCAGCAGCTCAAGGACAGGGGCCCCCTACGAGCAGTACTTC. The full variable domain, its missing parts supplied by reference TRBV7-8 and TRBJ2-7, is GAGVSQSPRYKVAKRGQDVALRCDPISGHVSLFWYQQALGQGPEFLTYFQNEAQLDKSGLPSDRFFAERPEGSVSTLKIQRTQQEDSAVYLCASSSRTGAPYEQYFGPGTRLTVT.

The chain has TRBV5-6 and TRBJ1-2; 7 nucleotides align to TRBD1. The CDR3 is 13 amino acids. V was clipped by 0 bases and J by 6 bases; unmatched bases: 2. The germline gives CDR1 SGHDT, CDR2 YYEEEE. The CDR3 nucleotides are TGTGCCAGCAGCTTGGTGACAGGGAATGGCTACACCTTC. Its protein is CASSLVTGNGYTF. Complete variable domain (other parts from reference TRBV5-6 and TRBJ1-2): DAGVTQSPTHLIKTRGQQVTLRCSPKSGHDTVSWYQQALGQGPQFIFQYYEEEERQRGNFPDRFSGHQFPNYSSELNVNALLLGDSALYLCASSLVTGNGYTFGSGTRLTVV.

As regards this clone: Other DNA sequences in the sample encode the same CDR3. The chain employs TRBV5-1 and TRBJ2-3, with 8 bases aligning to TRBD2. The trim removed 0 bases at V and 3 bases at J, leaving 6 bases unmatched. The CDR3 is made up of 16 amino acids. Germline lookup yields CDR1 SGHRS and CDR2 YFSETQ. For the CDR3, the DNA is TGCGCCAGCAGCTTGGGGCGGGGGACTAGTACAGATACGCAGTATTTT. This codes for CASSLGRGTSTDTQYF.

The chain combines TRBV11-3 with TRBJ1-1; TRBD1 matches 7 bases. The CDR3 spans 16 residues. The junction had 10 bases not matched to a gene; V was cut back by 5 bases and J by 1 base. Germline loops: CDR1 SGHNT, CDR2 YENEEA. The CDR3: CASSRAGTAGNTEAFF. CDR3 DNA: TGTGCCAGCAGCCGGGCGGGGACAGCTGGGAACACTGAAGCTTTCTTT. Looking up the rest from reference TRBV11-3 and TRBJ1-1 gives the full variable domain: EAGVVQSPRYKIIEKKQPVAFWCNPISGHNTLYWYLQNLGQGPELLIRYENEEAVDDSQLPKDRFSAERLKGVDSTLKIQPAELGDSAVYLCASSRAGTAGNTEAFFGQGTRLTVV.

This clone was found a few times. The chain joins TRBV5-5 to TRBJ1-2; D unresolved. There are 11 residues in the CDR3. Germline CDR1 and CDR2: SGHKS and YYEKEE (reference sequence). Trimming cost V 4 bases and J 6 bases, with 7 bases left between them. The CDR3 loop reads CASSLLDGYTF. The CDR3 coding sequence is TGTGCCAGCAGCCTACTCGATGGCTACACCTTC.

This chain connects TRBV24-1 to TRBJ1-5; no clear D. V was pared by 2 bases and J by 1 base, with 5 bases between. Germline V gives CDR1 KGHDR, CDR2 SFDVKD. The length of the CDR3 is 14 residues. The CDR3 spells CATSDSASNQPQHF. Written as DNA, the CDR3 is TGTGCCACCAGTGATTCCGCGAGCAATCAGCCCCAGCATTTT.

Turning to this clone: In the same sample, other DNA sequences code for this CDR3. This sequence joins TRBV9 and TRBJ1-5; no clear D. CDR3 length: 14 amino acids. Germline CDR1 is SGDLS and CDR2 is YYNGEE. The V and J ends lost 3 bases and 2 bases respectively, with 9 bases between them. This chain's CDR3 is CASSAGGGNQPQHF. In DNA form, the CDR3 reads TGTGCCAGCAGCGCGGGAGGAGGCAATCAGCCCCAGCATTTT.